The T cell receptor beta chain described here comes from a study of T cell repertoires in cytomegalovirus infection (dated by TCRdb to between 2017 and 2020). About the study as a whole: Peptide stimulations targeted recently identified HLA-C-restricted CMV epitopes, whose presentation resists viral immunomodulation, together with well-studied HLA-B-restricted epitopes. Donor HLA type was relevant to the analysis, because carriage of CMV infection together with the matching HLA type was indicated by public TCR beta signatures. Broader findings and caveats from the paper: The ex vivo response was dominated by HLA-C-restricted CMV-specific TCR beta clonotypes, which also provided the single most frequent clonotype in two of eight donors. Carriers of CMV infection plus the relevant HLA type were discriminated by the cumulative frequency of public TCR beta family members in the study cohort and in an independent roughly 320-donor cohort.

What the treatment or condition label conveys for this sample: in vitro stimulation with specific CMV peptide epitopes to enrich CMV-specific T cells. The sample was run on an Illumina HiSeq 1500. TCRdb applied fastp at Q25 and MiXCR to the public reads, then kept only in-frame beta chains. CDR3 protein sequences are deduplicated, and each keeps its most common genes and DNA. In this sample the table shows some 560,000 distinct CDR3 sequences, about 39% of which occur a single time. The top ten constitute 48% of the sample. V drops 6 bases and J drops 5 bases, leaving 14 bases in between. Counted from cysteine to phenylalanine, this CDR3 has 14 amino acids. Only the CDR3 DNA stays, 42 bases, in frame from base 1. For CDR1 and CDR2, the germline V gene (reference sequence) lists WNHNN and SYGVQD. This clonotype was observed a few times. Its antigen remains unidentified. The record has no base qualities; no much larger clone is one base away.

The specimen was cultured PBMCs, collected from culture after CMV antigen stimulation. This receptor was taken from a human donor in good health (CMV status not recorded). Some clones in this sample may be carry-over from other donors' samples. The chain uses TRBV10-1 and TRBJ2-4, and TRBD2 may be the D gene, going by 6 matching bases. This receptor has the CDR3 CASSDGGLENIQYF. The bases are TGCGCCAGCAGCGACGGGGGACTCGAAAACATTCAGTACTTC.